A selection of T cell receptor beta chains follows, all from one sample in a study of T cells in Graves' hyperthyroidism and ophthalmopathy. From the multiplex PCR reads, TCRdb called clonotypes with MiXCR, one entry per CDR3 protein. The table records roughly 400,000 distinct CDR3 sequences, 15% to 18% of them present only once. The sequenced material came from blood. These receptors came from a woman younger than 35 with Graves' hyperthyroidism that later progressed to Graves' ophthalmopathy. Both conserved end residues are part of each CDR3. D genes are given only for firm matches. Clone size is stated in some rows and not others, as once, few, many or a class when expanded.

j_gene,abundance,d_gene,v_gene,CDR3nt,CDR3aa
TRBJ2-1,many,NA,TRBV18,TGTGCCAGCTCACCGGGTTCGGGTGAGCAGTTCTTC,CASSPGSGEQFF
TRBJ1-2,many,NA,TRBV7-8,TGTGCCAGCAGCTTAGATTGGCGGGGGTTGGGCTACACCTTC,CASSLDWRGLGYTF
TRBJ2-1,few,NA,TRBV30,TGTGCCTGGAGTGTATGGGCCAAAGGGAAGGCCAATGAGCAGTTCTTC,CAWSVWAKGKANEQFF
TRBJ1-4,many,TRBD1,TRBV2,TGTGCCAGCAGTGAAATACAGGGGAATTCCTATGAAAAACTGTTTTTT,CASSEIQGNSYEKLFF
TRBJ2-3,NA,TRBD2,TRBV4-3,TGCGCCAGCAGCCTCGGGGCGGGAGGGCCATCAGATACGCAGTATTTT,CASSLGAGGPSDTQYF
TRBJ2-7,many,NA,TRBV27,TGTGCCAGCAGGTCCGCCGGGACAGAGCAGTACTTC,CASRSAGTEQYF
TRBJ2-3,NA,NA,TRBV24-1,TGTGCCACCAGTGACACAGTAACAGAGACGGATGCCGGGGATACGCAGTATTTT,CATSDTVTETDAGDTQYF
TRBJ2-1,NA,NA,TRBV3-1,TGTGCCAGCAGCCATAATATACTAGCAAAAACCTTCGGAAAGTTCTTC,CASSHNILAKTFGKFF
TRBJ1-5,many,TRBD1,TRBV28,TGTGCCAGCACCCAGGGGGAGGGGCAATTTGAGCCCCAGCATTTT,CASTQGEGQFEPQHF
TRBJ1-1,many,NA,TRBV14,TGTGCCAACCAGAACAGGGCTCGGGATATGAACACTGAAGCTTTCTTT,CANQNRARDMNTEAFF
TRBJ1-6,many,NA,TRBV20-1,TGCAGTGCTAGGCAGGGGAGTTCACCCCTCCACTTT,CSARQGSSPLHF
TRBJ2-3,many,TRBD2,TRBV29-1,TGCAGCGGCGAGCGGGAGGGCCGCGATACGCAGTATTTT,CSGEREGRDTQYF
TRBJ2-7,many,TRBD1,TRBV28,TGTGCCAGCAGCCTCAGGTCACCGGGACAGGCCTCCTACGAGCAGTACTTC,CASSLRSPGQASYEQYF
TRBJ1-2,few,NA,TRBV20-1,TGCAGTGCTAGAATACAGGGCAACTATGGCTACACCTTC,CSARIQGNYGYTF
TRBJ2-1,many,TRBD2,TRBV20-1,TGCAGTGCTAGGGCTAGCGGGTACAATGAGCAGTTCTTC,CSARASGYNEQFF
TRBJ2-7,NA,TRBD2,TRBV5-4,TGTGCCAGCAGCTTGGCTAGCGGGAGTCTGAAGCAGTACTTC,CASSLASGSLKQYF
TRBJ2-1,NA,NA,TRBV19,TGTGCCAGTAGCCTGATTGAAAGCTCCTACAATGAGCAGTTCTTC,CASSLIESSYNEQFF
TRBJ2-3,many,TRBD1,TRBV6-6,TGTGCCAGCAGTTACGGGACAGGGGACACAGATACGCAGTATTTT,CASSYGTGDTDTQYF
TRBJ2-7,NA,NA,TRBV4-3,TGCGCCAGCAGCCAAGATCAGGGGGGTGAGCAGTACTTC,CASSQDQGGEQYF
TRBJ2-1,few,NA,TRBV7-9,TGTGCCAGCAGCTTAGGGGACATCGGAAATGAGCAGTTCTTC,CASSLGDIGNEQFF
TRBJ2-3,many,NA,TRBV28,TGTGCCAGCAGTTTAGCCAGGGGCACAGATACGCAGTATTTT,CASSLARGTDTQYF
TRBJ1-1,few,NA,TRBV6-2/TRBV6-3,TGTGCCAGCAGTTATTACGGGGGCAGCACTGAAGCTTTCTTT,CASSYYGGSTEAFF
TRBJ2-6,few,NA,TRBV7-2,TGTGCCAGCAGCTTGATCTCTGGGGCCAACGTCCTGACTTTC,CASSLISGANVLTF
TRBJ2-3,few,TRBD2,TRBV5-4,TGTGCCAGCAGCTTGGCAGCGGGACTAGCGGGAGCAGATACGCAGTATTTT,CASSLAAGLAGADTQYF
TRBJ2-3,many,NA,TRBV28,TGTGCCAGCCATACGTTGCGTGGGCTAGCGTTGTCAGATACGCAGTATTTT,CASHTLRGLALSDTQYF
TRBJ2-7,many,NA,TRBV2,TGTGCCAGCATGGGGCGGGTCCTCTCCTACGAGCAGTACTTC,CASMGRVLSYEQYF
TRBJ2-7,few,NA,TRBV5-1,TGCGCCAGCAGCTTGGGTCCCTCGGGCGAGCAGTACTTC,CASSLGPSGEQYF
TRBJ2-5,NA,NA,TRBV9,TGTGCCAACAGCGTAAAATCGGACAGAACCCAAGAGACCCAGTACTTC,CANSVKSDRTQETQYF
TRBJ1-1,many,NA,TRBV28,TGTGCCAGCAGTCCATACAGTGACCGCCGGACTGAAGCTTTCTTT,CASSPYSDRRTEAFF
TRBJ2-7,NA,NA,TRBV27,TGTGCCAGCAGTTTTGGAGGACAGATCTACGAGCAGTACTTC,CASSFGGQIYEQYF
TRBJ1-2,many,NA,TRBV11-2,TGTGCCAGCAGCCGGCGACGGGGGTCCGGCCCTAACTATGGCTACACCTTC,CASSRRRGSGPNYGYTF
TRBJ2-1,NA,NA,TRBV24-1,TGTGCCACCAGTGTCGGGGCAGGGAGGACGAATGAGCAGTTCTTC,CATSVGAGRTNEQFF
TRBJ1-2,NA,NA,TRBV29-1,TGCAGCGCTGGAAACGGGGGCTACACCTTC,CSAGNGGYTF
TRBJ1-1,NA,NA,TRBV5-4,TGTGCCAGCAGCTTGGTAGCAGGGCTGGCGGACACTGAAGCTTTCTTT,CASSLVAGLADTEAFF
TRBJ1-2,NA,NA,TRBV2,TGTGCCAGCAGGGAAGCAGGGAACTATGGCTGCACCTTC,CASREAGNYGCTF
TRBJ2-2,few,NA,TRBV7-9,TGTGCCAGCAGCTTAGAAAGGGGACACACCGGGGAGCTGTTTTTT,CASSLERGHTGELFF
TRBJ1-5,NA,TRBD1,TRBV6-2/TRBV6-3,TGTGCCAGCAGTTACCCCCCGGCAGGGGGCAGCAATCAGCCCCAGCATTTT,CASSYPPAGGSNQPQHF
TRBJ2-4,many,TRBD2,TRBV7-9,TGTGCCAGCAGCTTAATGCGGGGGGACATTCAGTACTTC,CASSLMRGDIQYF
TRBJ1-5,many,NA,TRBV12-3/TRBV12-4,TGTGCCAGCAGTTTAGAGACCAATCAGCCCCAGCATTTT,CASSLETNQPQHF
TRBJ2-5,many,TRBD1,TRBV30,TGTGCCTGGAGTGTAGGGACAGGTCAAGAGACCCAGTACTTC,CAWSVGTGQETQYF
TRBJ2-1,few,NA,TRBV7-8,TGTGCCAGCGACTTGGAGAGGGGACTCTACAATGAGCAGTTCTTC,CASDLERGLYNEQFF
TRBJ2-7,many,TRBD1,TRBV27,TGTGCCAGCAGCCGGGACAGGGGATTCGGAACCTACGAGCAGTACTTC,CASSRDRGFGTYEQYF
TRBJ1-2,many,NA,TRBV28,TGTGCCAGCAGTCCGGCCTCGGTGCAGGCGTGGTATGGCTACACCTTC,CASSPASVQAWYGYTF
TRBJ1-2,NA,NA,TRBV4-1,TGCGCCAGCAGCAGGAATACGGGGGTTTCGAACTATGGCTACACCTTC,CASSRNTGVSNYGYTF
TRBJ2-1,few,TRBD1,TRBV27,TGTGCCAGCAGTTTAGGGACAGGAGACAATGAGCAGTTCTTC,CASSLGTGDNEQFF
TRBJ2-2,NA,NA,TRBV7-2,TGTGCCAGCAGCCCCCGGGACGGAAACACCGGGGAGCTGTTTTTT,CASSPRDGNTGELFF